This T cell receptor beta chain was sequenced in a study of blood T cell repertoires in COVID-19. Study-wide background: T cells, B-cell-depleted T cells, or PBMCs provided the cDNA or gDNA that served as material.

Profiling relied on immunoSEQ multiplex PCR, and the TCRdb table lists in-frame clones only, not all of them. Of fewer than 250,000 clones listed, approximately 84% are singletons. Participant age was roughly 18 to 100 years, and participants resided in fewer than 25 US areas. Sequences were obtained from PBMCs or T cells enriched from blood (not recorded which). This receptor was obtained from a man in his sixties who had recovered from COVID-19.

CDR3 sequence: CASSPQAGSQPQHF. In nucleotides, the CDR3 is TGTGCCAGCAGCCCACAGGCGGGGAGTCAGCCCCAGCATTTT. The chain is built from TRBV6-5 and TRBJ1-5; possible D gene TRBD1, 5 bases. CDR1 is MNHEY and CDR2 is SVGAGI in the germline V gene. CDR3 length: 14 residues. The ends were cut back, 6 bases at V and 6 bases at J, with 15 bases in the middle.